Reported below is one T cell receptor beta chain. CDR3 length: 18 amino acids. Germline-derived CDR1 and CDR2 are KGHSH and LQKENI. This sample was taken from a study of blood T cells in healthy people across ages. Next came a second PCR, run for about 6 to 12 cycles, which used a sample-barcoded 5' primer along with a J-beta primer mix. TCRdb analysed the 5' RACE reads with MiXCR anew, one entry per CDR3 protein. Of about 1.8 million distinct CDR3 sequences in the sample, just under 50% were seen once. V usage is TRBV18 and J usage is TRBJ2-1; 7 nucleotides align to TRBD1. The DNA end is more similar to TRBJ2-7, so the J call may be wrong. The TCR was taken from a woman in her thirties or forties in good health. The sequencing input was blood. The CDR3 sequence is CASSPTYGTASRGNEQYF. The CDR3 DNA reads TGTGCCAGCTCACCTACCTACGGGACAGCTAGCAGGGGGAATGAGCAGTACTTC.